This T cell receptor beta chain was sequenced for a study of blood T cell repertoires in COVID-19. Study-level information: Sources were T cells, B-cell-depleted T cells, or PBMCs; the material itself was cDNA or gDNA.

In the study's own analysis: Estimates of nucleated cell counts were drawn from the amplification of reference gene primers. TCRdb keeps only in-frame clones here, not all; method: immunoSEQ multiplex PCR. V and J calls plus clone size are reproduced from that table; the DNA served to infer D and trimming. Here the sample spans about 210,000 clones, roughly four fifths being singletons. The germline V and J ends were trimmed by 6 bases and 10 bases, with 14 bases remaining between them. CDR3 length equals 12 residues. Germline CDR1 and CDR2: KGHDR and SFDVKD. Sequenced material: peripheral blood. This chain links TRBV24-1 with TRBJ1-2; no firm D call. The clonotype was recovered from a woman aged 40-49 years with active or convalescent COVID-19. CDR3 in DNA: TGTGCCACCAGTACTGGGCAGTTTGCCTACACCTTC. It encodes CATSTGQFAYTF.